The 29 T cell receptor beta chains below all came from one sample that was sequenced in a study of chemoradiotherapy in HPV16-positive cancers. TCRdb's table, derived via immunoSEQ multiplex PCR, lists solely in-frame clones and lacks some. This sample carries 2,000 to 3,000 clones, roughly 84% of them seen once, and the ten largest clones take roughly 10%. Sequencing used tumor tissue, obtained from a patient who underwent chemoradiotherapy. Source of these receptors: a human donor with HPV-associated anogenital cancer.

The CDR3: CAISEGIPYYNEQFF. DNA of the CDR3: TGTGCCATCAGTGAGGGGATTCCCTACTACAATGAGCAGTTCTTC. The chain couples TRBV10-3 to TRBJ2-1; D unresolved. V was cut by 2 bases and J by 3 bases, with 11 bases left in between. Per the germline V gene, CDR1 is ENHRY and CDR2 is SYGVKD. The CDR3 spans 15 residues.

The chain combines TRBV5-4 with TRBJ2-1; 9 bases line up with TRBD2. The CDR3 covers 15 residues. The trim removed 4 bases at V and 3 bases at J, leaving 5 bases unmatched. Germline V lookup: CDR1 SGHNT, CDR2 YYREEE (reference sequence). The CDR3 nucleotides are TGTGCCAGCAGCGCGGGGGGGACGATCTACAATGAGCAGTTCTTC. This gives the protein CASSAGGTIYNEQFF.

This chain connects TRBV6-4 to TRBJ2-3; D gene ambiguous. This CDR3 contains 13 residues. CDR1 is MRHNA and CDR2 is SNTAGT in the germline V gene. Trimming stripped 5 bases from V and 3 bases from J, with 9 bases between. CDR3: CASSYEATDTQYF. In nucleotides, the CDR3 is TGTGCCAGCAGTTACGAAGCAACAGATACGCAGTATTTT.

The gene calls are TRBV5-1 and TRBJ2-7, with a possible D match to TRBD2 (6 bases). The CDR3 is made up of 14 amino acids. CDR1 and CDR2 from the germline V gene are SGHRS and YFSETQ. V was cut by 0 bases and J by 7 bases, with 14 bases left in between. CDR3 in amino acids: CASSLVPAAGEQYV. The CDR3 bases are TGCGCCAGCAGCTTGGTCCCAGCCGCGGGGGAGCAGTACGTC.

The V and J genes are TRBV7-6 and TRBJ1-6, with TRBD1 matching over 8 bases. The J segment lost 5 bases and the V segment lost 6 bases, leaving 3 bases of the junction unmatched. Germline CDR1 SGHVS, CDR2 FNYEAQ. This CDR3 contains 14 residues. CDR3 sequence: CASSQGADNSPLHF. CDR3 in DNA: TGTGCCAGCAGTCAGGGGGCAGATAATTCACCCCTCCACTTT.

This clone was seen just once. The V and J genes are TRBV18 and TRBJ1-1; possibly TRBD1 for D (6 bases). The length of the CDR3 is 16 residues. Trimming stripped 3 bases from V and 3 bases from J, with 17 bases between. The germline CDR1 and CDR2 sequences are KGHSH and LQKENI. The CDR3 here is CASSPRRGGSYTEAFF. As DNA, the CDR3 is TGTGCCAGCTCACCCCGTCGAGGGGGATCGTACACTGAAGCTTTCTTT.

The chain combines TRBV11-3 with TRBJ2-2; no firm D call. Deletions cut 2 bases from V and 5 bases from J, with 3 bases between. Germline CDR1 reads SGHNT; CDR2 reads YENEEA. The CDR3 length is 12 residues. The CDR3 DNA reads as TGTGCCAGCAGCTTACAGACCGGGGAGCTGTTTTTT. Its translation is CASSLQTGELFF.

This clone was seen a handful of times. The chain joins TRBV5-1 to TRBJ1-1; D remains ambiguous. Trimming stripped 1 base from V and 1 base from J, with 8 bases between. Germline CDR1 reads SGHRS; CDR2 reads YFSETQ. The CDR3 has 14 amino acids. CDR3 in amino acids: CASSLSAGNTEAFF. Written as DNA, the CDR3 is TGCGCCAGCAGCTTGTCCGCGGGGAACACTGAAGCTTTCTTT.

The chain uses TRBV6-1 and TRBJ2-2; D ambiguous. CDR1 and CDR2 (germline): MNHNS, SASEGT. V was pared by 4 bases and J by 4 bases, with 16 bases between. The CDR3 totals 16 residues. For the CDR3, the DNA is TGTGCCAGCAGTGTGAGGTGGGGTTCGGTCACCGGGGAGCTGTTTTTT. Its translation is CASSVRWGSVTGELFF.

This clone came up once. The rearrangement uses TRBV28 and TRBJ1-6; D is unclear. The CDR3 has 14 residues. Looked up from germline, CDR1 is MDHEN and CDR2 is SYDVKM. V was clipped by 4 bases and J by 7 bases, with 11 bases between them. In DNA form, the CDR3 reads TGTGCCAGCAGTTCCGGGTCATGGAATTCACCCCTCCACTTT. This sequence encodes CASSSGSWNSPLHF.

This chain links TRBV6-6 with TRBJ1-4, with D hard to call. Trimming pared 7 bases from V and 7 bases from J, leaving 10 bases between. Germline V lookup: CDR1 MNHNY, CDR2 SVGAGI (reference sequence). The CDR3 has 12 amino acids. CDR3 sequence (DNA): TGTGCCAGCACGCAAGGAGCTGAAAAACTGTTTTTT. Translating it yields CASTQGAEKLFF.

The chain uses TRBV7-2 and TRBJ2-5; perhaps D is TRBD1 or TRBD2 (5 bases each). The CDR3 totals 14 residues. Trimming cost V 5 bases and J 5 bases, with 15 bases left between them. Germline V gene data show CDR1 as SGHTA and CDR2 as FQGNSA. The CDR3 is CASSPIGWGETQYF. CDR3 coding DNA: TGTGCCAGCAGCCCCATCGGGTGGGGGGAGACCCAGTACTTC.

This clone is large in the sample. J is TRBJ1-5 and V is TRBV6-1; D gene uncertain. V shed 2 bases and J shed 5 bases, with 16 bases lying between them. This CDR3 is 16 amino acids long. Germline loops: CDR1 MNHNS, CDR2 SASEGT. CDR3 sequence (DNA): TGTGCCAGCAGTGAAATGGTCTTGGCGTCATATCAGCCCCAGCATTTT. Its translation is CASSEMVLASYQPQHF.

This sequence joins TRBV6-1 and TRBJ1-1; D gene uncertain. The CDR3 runs 15 residues. The V gene lost 8 bases and the J gene lost 1 base, with 17 bases spanning the gap. CDR1 is MNHNS and CDR2 is SASEGT in the germline V gene. The CDR3: CASPPRQGGNTEAFF. Here the CDR3 DNA reads TGTGCCAGCCCCCCTCGTCAAGGAGGGAACACTGAAGCTTTCTTT.

This clone was observed once. This chain connects TRBV29-1 to TRBJ1-5; D may be TRBD1 (6 bases). The CDR3 runs 14 residues. Trimming cost V 4 bases and J 7 bases, with 17 bases left between them. Germline CDR1 SQVTM, CDR2 ANQGSEA. The CDR3 spells CSVAWAGEFQPQHF. The CDR3 DNA reads as TGCAGCGTTGCTTGGGCAGGGGAATTCCAGCCCCAGCATTTT.

The chain couples TRBV5-1 to TRBJ1-5; 12 nucleotides align to TRBD1. Germline V lookup: CDR1 SGHRS, CDR2 YFSETQ. The junction had 7 bases not matched to a gene; V was cut back by 4 bases and J by 8 bases. There are 15 residues in the CDR3. CDR3 nucleotides: TGCGCCAGCAGCCGGGGGACAGGGGGCGGTGAGCCCCAGCATTTT. The encoded protein is CASSRGTGGGEPQHF. The full variable domain, completed using reference TRBV5-1 and TRBJ1-5, is KAGVTQTPRYLIKTRGQQVTLSCSPISGHRSVSWYQQTPGQGLQFLFEYFSETQRNKGNFPGRFSGRQFSNSRSEMNVSTLELGDSALYLCASSRGTGGGEPQHFGDGTRLSIL.

V and J are TRBV2 and TRBJ1-6; TRBD1 aligns across 11 bases. The CDR3 is 15 amino acids. The trim removed 4 bases at V and 7 bases at J, leaving 3 bases unmatched. The V gene's germline CDR1 is SNHLY and CDR2 FYNNEI. CDR3 DNA: TGTGCCAGCAGTGGGGGACAGGGGGACAATTCACCCCTCCACTTT. Its translation is CASSGGQGDNSPLHF.

The gene calls are TRBV14 and TRBJ1-1; possible D gene TRBD1, 6 bases. Germline V lookup: CDR1 SGHDN, CDR2 FVKESK. The CDR3 is made up of 13 amino acids. V was pared by 4 bases and J by 7 bases, with 13 bases between. The CDR3 DNA is TGTGCCAGCAGCCTAATTTTACAGGGTGAAGCTTTCTTT. Translated, it gives CASSLILQGEAFF.

This clone was detected only once. This chain links TRBV30 with TRBJ1-2; TRBD1 matches 12 bases. The trim removed 4 bases at V and 6 bases at J, leaving 6 bases unmatched. Germline V CDR1 and CDR2: GTSNPN, SVGIG (reference sequence). This CDR3 has 14 residues. CDR3 coding DNA: TGTGCCTGGAAGTCAGGGACAGGGGGCGATGGCTACACCTTC. Translated: CAWKSGTGGDGYTF.

V gene TRBV6-6 combines with J gene TRBJ1-1; 7 bases align to TRBD1. This CDR3 has 12 amino acids. V lost 8 bases, J lost 3 bases, and 3 bases stayed unmatched. The germline CDR1 and CDR2 sequences are MNHNY and SVGAGI (reference sequence). This CDR3 reads CASGDSHTEAFF. The CDR3, as DNA: TGTGCCAGCGGGGACAGTCACACTGAAGCTTTCTTT.

V gene TRBV4-2 combines with J gene TRBJ2-1, with D possibly TRBD2 on 6 matching bases. Germline assignment: CDR1 LGHNA and CDR2 YNFKEQ. V lost 1 base to trimming and J lost 6 bases, with 13 bases between them. The CDR3 length is 15 residues. This CDR3 reads CASSQAEAGGNEQFF. Written as DNA, the CDR3 is TGTGCCAGCAGCCAAGCGGAGGCCGGGGGCAATGAGCAGTTCTTC.

This chain uses TRBV5-1 with TRBJ2-2, with TRBD1 identical over 7 bases. Germline assignment: CDR1 SGHRS and CDR2 YFSETQ. This CDR3 is 15 amino acids long. Losses at the gene ends were 4 bases for V and 6 bases for J; bases not matched to a gene: 9. The CDR3, as DNA: TGCGCCAGCAGCCGCGGACAGGAAGGGGCCGGGGAGCTGTTTTTT. Protein: CASSRGQEGAGELFF. Full variable domain (rest looked up from reference TRBV5-1 and TRBJ2-2): KAGVTQTPRYLIKTRGQQVTLSCSPISGHRSVSWYQQTPGQGLQFLFEYFSETQRNKGNFPGRFSGRQFSNSRSEMNVSTLELGDSALYLCASSRGQEGAGELFFGEGSRLTVL.

The J gene is TRBJ2-3, the V gene TRBV7-3, with 9 nucleotides matching TRBD1. Per germline, CDR1 SGHTA and CDR2 FQGTGA. The J segment lost 10 bases and the V segment lost 5 bases, leaving 7 bases of the junction unmatched. This CDR3 comprises 13 residues. As DNA, the CDR3 is TGTGCCAGCAGCGCCGGACAGGGGACGGCGCAGTATTTT. Its protein product is CASSAGQGTAQYF.

CDR3 nucleotides: TGTGCCAGCTCCATGGGAGGGTTTGGCTACACCTTC. As protein: CASSMGGFGYTF. The rearrangement links TRBV28 to TRBJ1-2; D is undetermined. Trimming took 8 bases from V and 7 from J, leaving 14 bases between them. The germline gives CDR1 MDHEN, CDR2 SYDVKM. This CDR3 is 12 amino acids long.

The chain carries TRBV5-1 and TRBJ1-1; no reliable D call. Germline V lookup: CDR1 SGHRS, CDR2 YFSETQ. This CDR3 comprises 14 residues. The V end was cut by 0 bases, the J end by 6 bases, with 12 bases between. CDR3 protein: CASSLAPIGAEAFF. The DNA of the CDR3 is TGCGCCAGCAGCTTGGCTCCCATCGGGGCTGAAGCTTTCTTT.

This clone came up once. The CDR3 DNA reads TGTGCCAGCAGCTTAGTGAGTAGGGGGAACACTGAAGCTTTCTTT. This sequence encodes CASSLVSRGNTEAFF. The chain uses TRBV7-2 and TRBJ1-1; weak D call: TRBD1 (5 bases). The V end was cut by 1 base, the J end by 1 base, with 10 bases between. This CDR3 comprises 15 residues. From germline, CDR1 is SGHTA and CDR2 FQGNSA.

The chain has TRBV7-9 and TRBJ1-5, with TRBD1 as a possible D gene (5 bases). V was shortened by 5 bases and J by 5 bases, with 13 bases between the two germline ends. Germline V lookup: CDR1 SEHNR, CDR2 FQNEAQ (reference sequence). The CDR3 is made up of 14 amino acids. For the CDR3, the DNA is TGTGCCAGCAGCCCCAGTATAGGGGATCAGCCCCAGCATTTT. The encoded protein is CASSPSIGDQPQHF.

This clone was recorded only once. The rearrangement joins TRBV11-2 to TRBJ2-1; D is ambiguous. Trimming left V 1 base short and J 7 bases short, with 11 bases between. CDR1 and CDR2 from the germline V gene are SGHAT and FQNNGV. CDR3 length: 14 residues. The CDR3 DNA reads as TGTGCCAGCAGCTTAGCGGGCTCGTCGAATGAGCAGTTCTTC. Translation gives CASSLAGSSNEQFF.

The chain carries TRBV5-6 and TRBJ1-1, with unresolved D. V lost 7 bases and J 0 bases, leaving 10 bases between the germline ends. Per germline, CDR1 SGHDT and CDR2 YYEEEE. The CDR3 spans 13 residues. The DNA for the CDR3 is TGTGCCAGCGCAGCTCCCATGAACACTGAAGCTTTCTTT. Translated: CASAAPMNTEAFF.